The 29 T cell receptor beta chains in this list originate from one sample, sequenced in a study of shared clonotypes between healthy human individuals (dated by TCRdb to the early 2020s). The library came from the immunoSEQ multiplex PCR assay. As stored in TCRdb, this immuneACCESS dataset retains in-frame rearrangements with V and J assigned. A fraction of the clones does not appear; measured against another copy, unresolved V genes explain less than half of the discrepancy, and the remainder lacks a known reason. Present in this sample are about 2.3 million clones, 93% of which were seen just once. 0.39% of the sample goes to the ten largest clones. The sample consisted of naive CD4+ T cells from PBMCs. This specimen's cell subset or site label, per the study, means: CD45RA+ positively selected. These receptors were collected from a man younger than 30 in good health. Some clones in this sample may be carry-over from other donors' samples.

This chain links TRBV28 with TRBJ2-5; TRBD1 or TRBD2 may be the D gene (5 bases each). Germline values: CDR1 MDHEN, CDR2 SYDVKM. The CDR3 sequence is 15 residues long. Deletions cut 3 bases from V and 4 bases from J, with 15 bases between. The CDR3 bases are TGTGCCAGCAGTTTGTCTTTTGGGGGTGGAGAGACCCAGTACTTC. Translated, it gives CASSLSFGGGETQYF.

V gene TRBV6-1 combines with J gene TRBJ2-7; 7 bases match TRBD1. Germline values: CDR1 MNHNS, CDR2 SASEGT. This CDR3 is built from 13 residues. The V and J ends lost 6 bases and 6 bases, in that order; junction bases with no gene match: 8. As DNA, the CDR3 is TGTGCCAGCAGCCCGACAGGGCTCGCCGAGCAGTACTTC. This gives the protein CASSPTGLAEQYF.

The chain combines TRBV6-5 with TRBJ1-5, with D hard to call. There are 13 residues in the CDR3. V shed 6 bases and J shed 4 bases, with 10 bases lying between them. Germline V lookup: CDR1 MNHEY, CDR2 SVGAGI. CDR3 in amino acids: CASSQDGNQPQHF. In DNA, the CDR3 is TGTGCCAGCAGCCAGGATGGTAATCAGCCCCAGCATTTT.

The V gene is TRBV11-3, the J gene TRBJ2-3; D gene ambiguous. This CDR3 comprises 12 residues. CDR1 and CDR2 (germline): SGHNT, YENEEA. The germline V and J ends were trimmed by 5 bases and 0 bases, with 3 bases remaining between them. The CDR3 DNA reads TGTGCCAGCAGCGATAGCACAGATACGCAGTATTTT. It codes for CASSDSTDTQYF.

The chain employs TRBV9 and TRBJ1-1; D may be TRBD1 (5 bases). Germline V CDR1 and CDR2: SGDLS, YYNGEE. This CDR3 contains 15 residues. The V end lost 3 bases, the J end lost 0 bases, and 12 bases lay between the germline ends. CDR3 DNA sequence: TGTGCCAGCAGCGCCCGACAGCGAATGAACACTGAAGCTTTCTTT. It yields the protein CASSARQRMNTEAFF.

This sequence joins TRBV28 and TRBJ2-5, with unresolved D. The germline gives CDR1 MDHEN, CDR2 SYDVKM. The V gene lost 8 bases and the J gene lost 4 bases, with 8 bases spanning the gap. The CDR3 is 11 amino acids. The CDR3 DNA is TGTGCCAGCGGATTAACAGAGACCCAGTACTTC. Translation: CASGLTETQYF.

The chain joins TRBV4-3 to TRBJ1-1; D uncertain. Germline V gene sequence: CDR1 LGHNA, CDR2 YSLEER. CDR3 size: 13 residues. V dropped 4 bases and J dropped 3 bases, with 9 bases sitting between them. The chain's CDR3 is CASSRREDTEAFF. The DNA of the CDR3 is TGCGCCAGCAGCCGACGGGAAGACACTGAAGCTTTCTTT.

The chain joins TRBV7-2 to TRBJ2-7; 12 bases align to TRBD2. There are 14 residues in the CDR3. V was pared by 6 bases and J by 6 bases, with 6 bases of the junction left unmatched. CDR1 is SGHTA, CDR2 FQGNSA, per germline. The CDR3 DNA sequence: TGTGCCAGCAGTTATACTAGCGGGAGGTTCGAGCAGTACTTC. Protein sequence: CASSYTSGRFEQYF.

The chain joins TRBV5-1 to TRBJ2-1, with TRBD2 matching 10 bases. The CDR3 runs to 16 residues. CDR1 and CDR2 from the germline V gene are SGHRS and YFSETQ. V lost 4 bases to trimming and J lost 8 bases; unmatched junction nucleotides: 12. CDR3 DNA sequence: TGCGCCAGCAGCGCGGTCCTAGCGGGAGTGGGGTATGAGCAGTTCTTC. It translates to CASSAVLAGVGYEQFF.

The rearrangement links TRBV28 to TRBJ1-4, with a possible D match to TRBD1 (6 bases). The CDR3 totals 15 residues. Per the germline V gene, CDR1 is MDHEN and CDR2 is SYDVKM. V was trimmed by 9 bases and J by 5 bases, leaving 19 bases between them. As DNA, the CDR3 is TGTGCCAGTCGTATTGGGGGGACATCAAATGAAAAACTGTTTTTT. Translating it yields CASRIGGTSNEKLFF.

The genes are TRBV28 and TRBJ2-3; TRBD2 aligns across 10 bases. With 4 bases clipped from V and 6 bases from J, the junction kept 13 bases outside the gene matches. The CDR3 covers 17 residues. Germline V gene sequence: CDR1 MDHEN, CDR2 SYDVKM. The CDR3 sequence is CASSSLGLAGVEDTQYF. CDR3 coding DNA: TGTGCCAGCAGTTCCCTCGGGCTAGCGGGAGTAGAGGATACGCAGTATTTT.

The rearrangement uses TRBV4-2 and TRBJ2-5, with D perhaps TRBD1 or TRBD2 (5 bases each). V lost 4 bases to trimming and J lost 1 base, with 13 bases between them. Per germline, CDR1 LGHNA and CDR2 YNFKEQ. The CDR3 sequence is 15 residues long. The CDR3 DNA follows: TGTGCCAGCAGCCCCTCGGGGCTAGCCCAAGAGACCCAGTACTTC. Translating it yields CASSPSGLAQETQYF.

This clone was counted only a few times. The chain combines TRBV7-3 with TRBJ1-1; TRBD1 agrees at 7 bases. V shed 8 bases and J 1 base; nucleotides not matched to a gene: 4. The CDR3 runs to 13 residues. CDR1 and CDR2 from the germline V gene are SGHTA and FQGTGA. The CDR3 loop reads CASGTERNTEAFF. The CDR3 coding sequence is TGTGCCAGCGGGACAGAAAGGAACACTGAAGCTTTCTTT.

This clone came up once. J is TRBJ2-3 and V is TRBV2; D possibly corresponds to TRBD1 (7 bases). The germline V gene encodes CDR1 SNHLY and CDR2 FYNNEI. Trimming took off 9 bases at V and 0 bases at J, with 25 bases between the two ends. The CDR3 contains 18 residues. The CDR3 bases are TGTGCCAGTTCCAGGAACAGGGGCGGCGCGGGAAGCACAGATACGCAGTATTTT. Translating gives CASSRNRGGAGSTDTQYF.

This chain uses TRBV15 with TRBJ1-2; D is perhaps TRBD1 (5 bases). V lost 1 base and J 7 bases, leaving 10 bases between the germline ends. CDR1 and CDR2 from the germline V gene are LNHNV and YYDKDF (reference sequence). The CDR3 consists of 13 residues. CDR3 in DNA: TGTGCCACCAGCAGAGTCGGGGGACTTGGCTACACCTTC. It yields the protein CATSRVGGLGYTF.

The chain joins TRBV6-5 to TRBJ1-4; a weak D match, TRBD1 (6 bases). The germline gives CDR1 MNHEY, CDR2 SVGAGI. This CDR3 comprises 15 residues. V dropped 4 bases and J dropped 8 bases, with 17 bases sitting between them. The CDR3 DNA sequence: TGTGCCAGCAGTTTCCACAGGGCCGGCGAGGAAAAACTGTTTTTT. It is translated as CASSFHRAGEEKLFF.

The gene calls are TRBV7-2 and TRBJ1-6; possible D gene TRBD1, 5 bases. The CDR3 consists of 16 residues. V was clipped by 5 bases and J by 5 bases, with 16 bases between them. The germline V gene encodes CDR1 SGHTA and CDR2 FQGNSA. The chain's CDR3 is CASSLGPGVHNSPLHF. DNA for the CDR3: TGTGCCAGCAGCCTGGGCCCGGGGGTACATAATTCACCCCTCCACTTT. Full variable domain (rest looked up from reference TRBV7-2 and TRBJ1-6): GAGVSQSPSNKVTEKGKDVELRCDPISGHTALYWYRQSLGQGLEFLIYFQGNSAPDKSGLPSDRFSAERTGGSVSTLTIQRTQQEDSAVYLCASSLGPGVHNSPLHFGNGTRLTVT.

This clone was observed a single time. The rearrangement uses TRBV5-8 and TRBJ1-2; D uncertain. The CDR3 runs 12 residues. V gave up 0 bases and J gave up 4 bases, with 4 bases separating them. Germline CDR1 SGHTS, CDR2 YDEGEE. This chain's CDR3 is CASSLALYGYTF. The CDR3 region has the DNA TGTGCCAGCAGCTTGGCGCTCTATGGCTACACCTTC.

The CDR3 here is CASSTAGTSSYYNEQFF. In nucleotides, the CDR3 is TGTGCCAGCAGCACAGCGGGGACTAGCTCGTATTACAATGAGCAGTTCTTC. V is TRBV7-2 and J is TRBJ2-1, with 9 positions matching TRBD2. The CDR3 has 17 amino acids. V was pared by 5 bases and J by 4 bases, with 12 bases of the junction left unmatched. Germline V lookup: CDR1 SGHTA, CDR2 FQGNSA.

The chain couples TRBV7-2 to TRBJ1-1; 9 bases line up with TRBD1. Per the germline V gene, CDR1 is SGHTA and CDR2 is FQGNSA. V gave up 5 bases and J gave up 0 bases; unmatched junction bases: 7. The CDR3 covers 16 residues. CDR3 residues: CASSQGQGFMNTEAFF. CDR3 sequence (DNA): TGTGCCAGCAGCCAGGGACAGGGCTTCATGAACACTGAAGCTTTCTTT.

The chain couples TRBV5-4 to TRBJ2-5; D gene uncertain. Trimming removed 2 bases from V and 0 bases from J, with 5 bases in between. Per the germline V gene, CDR1 is SGHNT and CDR2 is YYREEE (reference sequence). CDR3 length: 13 residues. The chain's CDR3 is CASSFRNQETQYF. The CDR3, as DNA: TGTGCCAGCAGCTTCAGAAACCAAGAGACCCAGTACTTC.

This clone came up a few times. Other nucleotide sequences from this sample produce the same CDR3. The gene calls are TRBV28 and TRBJ2-5; D uncertain. V was clipped by 3 bases and J by 5 bases, with 4 bases between them. The CDR3 length is 11 residues. CDR1 is MDHEN and CDR2 is SYDVKM in the germline V gene. The CDR3: CASSLRETQYF. For the CDR3, the DNA is TGTGCCAGCAGTTTGCGGGAGACCCAGTACTTC.

This sequence joins TRBV5-1 and TRBJ1-1; maybe TRBD1 (5 bases). In germline, CDR1 is SGHRS, CDR2 YFSETQ. This CDR3 is 14 amino acids long. V was pared by 6 bases and J by 3 bases, with 15 bases between. CDR3 region: CASTTYPGHTEAFF. As DNA, the CDR3 is TGCGCCAGCACCACCTACCCAGGGCACACTGAAGCTTTCTTT.

This sequence joins TRBV27 and TRBJ2-1; 10 bases are a match to TRBD1. Per the germline V gene, CDR1 is MNHEY and CDR2 is SMNVEV (reference sequence). The CDR3 runs to 16 residues. With V trimmed by 4 bases and J by 5 bases, 8 bases remained unmatched. The chain's CDR3 is CASSSRRQGADNEQFF. The CDR3 DNA sequence: TGTGCCAGCAGTTCGAGGAGACAGGGGGCGGACAATGAGCAGTTCTTC.

The CDR3: CAAGGYEQYF. CDR3 DNA sequence: TGTGCTGCGGGGGGTTACGAGCAGTACTTC. This chain connects TRBV7-9 to TRBJ2-7, with 8 bases that match TRBD2. This CDR3 contains 10 residues. Germline CDR1 SEHNR, CDR2 FQNEAQ (reference sequence). Based on the CDR3 plus reference TRBV7-9 and TRBJ2-7, the full variable domain is DTGVSQNPRHKITKRGQNVTFRCDPISEHNRLYWYRQTLGQGPEFLTYFQNEAQLEKSRLLSDRFSAERPKGSFSTLEIQRTEQGDSAMYLCAAGGYEQYFGPGTRLTVT.

The chain is built from TRBV2 and TRBJ2-1; D is possibly TRBD2 (7 bases). CDR1 is SNHLY and CDR2 is FYNNEI in the germline V gene. The CDR3 length is 15 residues. With 7 bases removed from V and 2 bases from J, the gap between germline ends came to 15 bases. The CDR3 here is CASTKGGAPYNEQFF. CDR3 bases: TGTGCCAGCACCAAAGGGGGGGCCCCCTACAATGAGCAGTTCTTC.

As to this clone: At one of its ends the junction is not consistent with the germline gene, which may arise from a read error. The V gene is TRBV6-1, the J gene TRBJ2-7, with TRBD1 identical over 9 bases. The CDR3 has 14 amino acids. CDR1 is MNHNS, CDR2 SASEGT, per germline. CDR3 in amino acids: CASRTTGGIYGQYF. Written as DNA, the CDR3 is TGTGCCAGCCGTACTACAGGGGGCATTTACGGGCAGTACTTC.

The gene calls are TRBV27 and TRBJ2-3; 11 bases line up with TRBD2. The V and J ends lost 2 bases and 5 bases, in that order; junction bases with no gene match: 6. Germline V gene lookup returns CDR1 MNHEY and CDR2 SMNVEV (reference sequence). CDR3 length equals 16 residues. The CDR3 here is CASSLRLAGGRDTQYF. For the CDR3, the DNA is TGTGCCAGCAGTTTAAGGCTAGCGGGAGGACGAGATACGCAGTATTTT.

The gene calls are TRBV7-6 and TRBJ1-5, with 7 bases matching TRBD1. This CDR3 has 16 residues. V shed 4 bases, J shed 3 bases, and the junction held 9 bases outside the gene matches. Germline CDR1 is SGHVS and CDR2 is FNYEAQ. The CDR3 bases are TGTGCCAGCAGCTCCCGACAGGGTCTAACCAATCAGCCCCAGCATTTT. Amino acids: CASSSRQGLTNQPQHF.